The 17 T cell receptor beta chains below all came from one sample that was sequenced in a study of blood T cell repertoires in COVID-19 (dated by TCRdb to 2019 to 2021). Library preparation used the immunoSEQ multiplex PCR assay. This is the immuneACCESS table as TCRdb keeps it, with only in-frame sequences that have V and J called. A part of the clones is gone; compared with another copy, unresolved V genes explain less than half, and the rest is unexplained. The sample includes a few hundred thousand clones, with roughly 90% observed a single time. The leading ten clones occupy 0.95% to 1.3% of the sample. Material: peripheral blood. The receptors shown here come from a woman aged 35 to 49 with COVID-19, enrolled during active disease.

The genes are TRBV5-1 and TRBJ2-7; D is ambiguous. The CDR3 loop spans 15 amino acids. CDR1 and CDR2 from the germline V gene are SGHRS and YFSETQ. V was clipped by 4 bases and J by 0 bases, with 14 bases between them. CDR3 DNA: TGCGCCAGCAGCAGAACTCCTAATGACTCCTACGAGCAGTACTTC. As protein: CASSRTPNDSYEQYF.

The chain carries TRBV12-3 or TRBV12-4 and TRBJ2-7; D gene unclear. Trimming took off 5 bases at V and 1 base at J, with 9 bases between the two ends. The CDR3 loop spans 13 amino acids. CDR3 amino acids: CASSPQDSYEQYF. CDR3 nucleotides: TGTGCCAGCAGTCCACAAGATTCCTACGAGCAGTACTTC.

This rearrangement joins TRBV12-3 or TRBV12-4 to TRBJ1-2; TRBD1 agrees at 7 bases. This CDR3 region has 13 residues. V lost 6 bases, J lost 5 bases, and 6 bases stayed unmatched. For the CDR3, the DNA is TGTGCCAGCAGCCCGGGACAGAGGTATGGCTACACCTTC. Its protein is CASSPGQRYGYTF.

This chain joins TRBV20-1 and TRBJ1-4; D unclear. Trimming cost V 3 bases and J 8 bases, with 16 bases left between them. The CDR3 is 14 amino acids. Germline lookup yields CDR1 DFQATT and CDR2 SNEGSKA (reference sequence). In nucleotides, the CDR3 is TGCAGTGCTAGTCCGGAGTGGGTAGGAGAAAAACTGTTTTTT. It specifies CSASPEWVGEKLFF.

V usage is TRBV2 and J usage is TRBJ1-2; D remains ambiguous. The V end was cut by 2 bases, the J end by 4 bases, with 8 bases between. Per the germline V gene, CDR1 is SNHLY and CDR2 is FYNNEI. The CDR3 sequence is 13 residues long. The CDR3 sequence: CASSEIPFYGYTF. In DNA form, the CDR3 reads TGTGCCAGCAGTGAAATCCCTTTCTATGGCTACACCTTC.

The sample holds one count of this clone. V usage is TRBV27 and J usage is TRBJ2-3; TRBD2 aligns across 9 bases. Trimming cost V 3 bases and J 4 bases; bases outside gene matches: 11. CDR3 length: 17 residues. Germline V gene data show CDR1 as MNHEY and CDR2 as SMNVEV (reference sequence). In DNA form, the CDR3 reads TGTGCCAGCAGTTTGTTTGCGGGAGGGCGCGTGGCAGATACGCAGTATTTT. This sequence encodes CASSLFAGGRVADTQYF.

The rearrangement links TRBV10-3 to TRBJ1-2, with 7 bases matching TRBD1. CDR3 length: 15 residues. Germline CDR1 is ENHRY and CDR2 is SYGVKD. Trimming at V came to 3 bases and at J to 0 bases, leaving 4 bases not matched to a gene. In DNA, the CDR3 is TGTGCCATCAGTGATGGGACAGCTTCTAACTATGGCTACACCTTC. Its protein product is CAISDGTASNYGYTF.

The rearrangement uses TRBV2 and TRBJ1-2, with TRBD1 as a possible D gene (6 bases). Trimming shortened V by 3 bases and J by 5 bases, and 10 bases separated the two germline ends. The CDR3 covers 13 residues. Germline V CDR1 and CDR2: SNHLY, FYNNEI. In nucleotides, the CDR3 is TGTGCCAGCAGTGATAGGACAGAGTATGGCTACACCTTC. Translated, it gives CASSDRTEYGYTF.

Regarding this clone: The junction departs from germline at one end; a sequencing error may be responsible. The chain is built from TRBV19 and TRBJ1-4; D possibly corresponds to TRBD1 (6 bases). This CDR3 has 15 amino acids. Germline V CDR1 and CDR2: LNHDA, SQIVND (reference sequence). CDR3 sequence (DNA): TGTGCCAGTAGTATGACCGGGACAACTGATGAAAAACTGTTTTTT. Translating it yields CASSMTGTTDEKLFF.

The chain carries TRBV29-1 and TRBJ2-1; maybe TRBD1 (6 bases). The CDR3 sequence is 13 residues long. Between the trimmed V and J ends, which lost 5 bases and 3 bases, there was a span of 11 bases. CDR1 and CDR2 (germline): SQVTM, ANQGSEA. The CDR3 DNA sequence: TGCAGCGTTTTTACAGGGTACTACAATGAGCAGTTCTTC. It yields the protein CSVFTGYYNEQFF.

The CDR3 sequence: CASRQAGNIAKNIQYF. The CDR3 DNA follows: TGTGCCAGCAGACAGGCGGGGAACATAGCCAAAAACATTCAGTACTTC. The genes are TRBV5-4 and TRBJ2-4, with D perhaps TRBD2 (6 bases). Germline CDR1 and CDR2: SGHNT and YYREEE (reference sequence). CDR3 length: 16 residues. The germline V and J ends were trimmed by 5 bases and 0 bases, with 15 bases remaining between them.

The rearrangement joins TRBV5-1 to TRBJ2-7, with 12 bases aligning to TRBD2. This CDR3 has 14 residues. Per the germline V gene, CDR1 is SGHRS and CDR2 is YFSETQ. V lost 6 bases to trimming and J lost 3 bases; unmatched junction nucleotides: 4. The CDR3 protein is CASTLTSGSYEQYF. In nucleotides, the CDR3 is TGCGCCAGCACCCTGACTAGCGGGAGCTACGAGCAGTACTTC.

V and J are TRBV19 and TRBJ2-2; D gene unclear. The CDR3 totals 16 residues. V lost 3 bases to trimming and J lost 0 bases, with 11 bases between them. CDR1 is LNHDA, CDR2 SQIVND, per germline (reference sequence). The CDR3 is CASSIPTWSNTGELFF. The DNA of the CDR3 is TGTGCCAGTAGTATCCCTACCTGGTCGAACACCGGGGAGCTGTTTTTT. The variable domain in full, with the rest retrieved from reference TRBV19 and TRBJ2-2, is DGGITQSPKYLFRKEGQNVTLSCEQNLNHDAMYWYRQDPGQGLRLIYYSQIVNDFQKGDIAEGYSVSREKKESFPLTVTSAQKNPTAFYLCASSIPTWSNTGELFFGEGSRLTVL.

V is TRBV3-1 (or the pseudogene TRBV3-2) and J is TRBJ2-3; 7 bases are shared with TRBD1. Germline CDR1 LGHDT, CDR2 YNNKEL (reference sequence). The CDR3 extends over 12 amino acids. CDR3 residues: CEDRASTDTQYF. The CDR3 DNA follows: TGTGAAGACAGGGCCTCCACAGATACGCAGTATTTT.

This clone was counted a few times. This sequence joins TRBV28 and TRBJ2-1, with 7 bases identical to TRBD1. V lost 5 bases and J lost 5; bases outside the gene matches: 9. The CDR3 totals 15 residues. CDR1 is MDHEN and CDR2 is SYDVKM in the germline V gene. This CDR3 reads CASSPSDRLDNEQFF. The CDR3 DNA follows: TGTGCCAGCAGTCCATCGGACAGGCTAGACAATGAGCAGTTCTTC.

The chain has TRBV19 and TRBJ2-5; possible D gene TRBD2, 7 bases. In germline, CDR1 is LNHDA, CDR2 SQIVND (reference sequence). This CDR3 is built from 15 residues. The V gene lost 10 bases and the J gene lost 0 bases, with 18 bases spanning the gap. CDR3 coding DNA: TGTGCCACAGCGAGGGGGGGAACGTACCAAGAGACCCAGTACTTC. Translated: CATARGGTYQETQYF.

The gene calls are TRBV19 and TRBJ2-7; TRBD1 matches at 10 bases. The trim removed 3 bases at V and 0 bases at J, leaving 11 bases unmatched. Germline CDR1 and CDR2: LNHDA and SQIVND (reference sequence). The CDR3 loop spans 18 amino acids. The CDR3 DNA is TGTGCCAGTAGTATCCGGGACAGGGGAGATTTGGACTCCTACGAGCAGTACTTC. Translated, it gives CASSIRDRGDLDSYEQYF.